This TCR beta chain was sequenced in a study of cytomegalovirus exposure and HLA in healthy donors. General study points: It was in a later analysis that TCR association rates were seen to vary by HLA locus, highest for DRB1 and lowest for HLA-C.

CDR3 size: 15 residues. Germline CDR1 is SGDLS and CDR2 is YYNGEE. J was trimmed by 5 bases and V by 0 bases; bases with no gene match: 4. PCR amplification relied on 60 Vbeta primers (plus 13 Jbeta primers). TCRdb keeps only in-frame clones here, not all; method: immunoSEQ multiplex PCR. The sample includes about 100,000 clones, 65% to 80% of them seen just once. With respect to this clone: Its target is unknown.

The sample consisted of PBMCs. This clonotype was sampled from a woman between 40 and 55 years old in good health and CMV-seronegative. V and J are TRBV9 and TRBJ2-5; 10 positions agree with TRBD1. The CDR3 spells CASSVGTGGVETQYF. In DNA, the CDR3 is TGTGCCAGCAGCGTAGGGACAGGGGGAGTGGAGACCCAGTACTTC.